Below, 26 T cell receptor beta chains from the same sample are listed, as sequenced in a study of cytomegalovirus exposure and HLA in healthy donors. Researchers ran the PCR with 60 Vbeta and 13 Jbeta primers. Profiling relied on immunoSEQ multiplex PCR, and the TCRdb table lists in-frame clones only, not all of them. The sample lists some 50,000 clones; about 70% were seen once. The sequenced sample was PBMCs. The source is a woman in her 50s in good health and CMV-seropositive.

Notes on this clone: The sample has other DNA sequences that encode this CDR3 too. This chain connects TRBV5-6 to TRBJ2-2, with 9 nucleotides matching TRBD1. Germline V gene sequence: CDR1 SGHDT, CDR2 YYEEEE. The CDR3 is 15 residues long. With V trimmed by 4 bases and J by 4 bases, 5 bases remained unmatched. The CDR3 DNA sequence: TGTGCCAGCAGCCACCGGGACAGGGCCACCGGGGAGCTGTTTTTT. It codes for CASSHRDRATGELFF. The whole variable domain, remainder taken from reference TRBV5-6 and TRBJ2-2, is DAGVTQSPTHLIKTRGQQVTLRCSPKSGHDTVSWYQQALGQGPQFIFQYYEEEERQRGNFPDRFSGHQFPNYSSELNVNALLLGDSALYLCASSHRDRATGELFFGEGSRLTVL.

The chain is built from TRBV9 and TRBJ2-6; TRBD1 might be the D (6 bases). Deletions cut 0 bases from V and 1 base from J, with 23 bases between. Germline loops: CDR1 SGDLS, CDR2 YYNGEE. This CDR3 has 21 amino acids. The DNA of the CDR3 is TGTGCCAGCAGCGTAGGGGGAACCCTGGACAGAGCGATTTCTGGGGCCAACGTCCTGACTTTC. Residues: CASSVGGTLDRAISGANVLTF.

The table lists this clone with a few counts. The chain couples TRBV27 to TRBJ2-5; 7 bases fit TRBD2. With V trimmed by 2 bases and J by 5 bases, 5 bases remained unmatched. Germline values: CDR1 MNHEY, CDR2 SMNVEV (reference sequence). The CDR3 covers 14 residues. CDR3 sequence reads: CASSLQNGRETQYF. The CDR3 DNA sequence: TGTGCCAGCAGTTTACAAAACGGGAGGGAGACCCAGTACTTC.

The CDR3 reads CASSLSREKLFF. In nucleotides, the CDR3 is TGTGCCAGCAGCTTAAGCAGGGAAAAACTGTTTTTT. The chain combines TRBV7-8 with TRBJ1-4; D unresolved. Germline lookup yields CDR1 SGHVS and CDR2 FQNEAQ. The ends were cut back, 2 bases at V and 8 bases at J, with 6 bases in the middle. CDR3 length: 12 residues.

This chain connects TRBV7-2 to TRBJ2-7, with D tentatively TRBD2 (6 bases). CDR3 length: 13 residues. Trimming shortened V by 3 bases and J by 6 bases, and 12 bases separated the two germline ends. Germline V lookup: CDR1 SGHTA, CDR2 FQGNSA. The CDR3 DNA sequence: TGTGCCAGCAGCTTGGGGGACGGGGGCGAGCAGTACTTC. Translation gives CASSLGDGGEQYF.

The chain has TRBV12-2 and TRBJ2-7; TRBD2 is the table's D call, not checked against the DNA. TRBV12-2 is classified as a pseudogene. The CDR3 loop spans 15 amino acids. Here the CDR3 reads CASRPSGRLLYEQYF. The CDR3 region has the DNA TGTGCAAGTCGCCCCAGCGGGAGACTCCTCTACGAGCAGTACTTC.

This clone was counted between two and nine times. The chain employs TRBV15 and TRBJ2-1, with TRBD1 matching 7 bases. The CDR3 covers 15 residues. Germline trimming cut 0 bases from V and 7 bases from J; bases unmatched to any gene: 6. Germline CDR1 and CDR2: LNHNV and YYDKDF (reference sequence). The CDR3 region is CATSRDRGSGNEQFF. The CDR3 DNA reads TGTGCCACCAGCAGAGACAGGGGGTCCGGGAATGAGCAGTTCTTC.

V usage is TRBV18 and J usage is TRBJ2-5; weak D call: TRBD2 (6 bases). Germline CDR1 KGHSH, CDR2 LQKENI. With 0 bases removed from V and 0 bases from J, the gap between germline ends came to 8 bases. This CDR3 region has 15 residues. CDR3 in amino acids: CASSPPAGNQETQYF. As DNA, the CDR3 is TGTGCCAGCTCACCACCGGCGGGGAACCAAGAGACCCAGTACTTC.

This clone appeared a few times. The chain employs TRBV28 and TRBJ2-7; no reliable D call. V was shortened by 4 bases and J by 4 bases, with 8 bases between the two germline ends. The germline CDR1 and CDR2 sequences are MDHEN and SYDVKM. The CDR3 consists of 12 residues. In DNA form, the CDR3 reads TGTGCCAGCAGTTCCCTCAGGTACGAGCAGTACTTC. Translated, it gives CASSSLRYEQYF.

The chain carries TRBV2 and TRBJ2-3; possibly TRBD2 for D (7 bases). V gave up 4 bases and J gave up 7 bases, with 12 bases separating them. The germline gives CDR1 SNHLY, CDR2 FYNNEI. The CDR3 covers 13 residues. CDR3 sequence (DNA): TGTGCCAGCAGTGTGGGGGGGGGCCATACGCAGTATTTT. The encoded protein is CASSVGGGHTQYF.

In this sample, this clone turned up a few times. The CDR3 bases are TGTGCCAGCAGTTTAGGGGGTACAGGGGGCACTGAAGCTTTCTTT. Translated, it gives CASSLGGTGGTEAFF. The chain links TRBV28 to TRBJ1-1; 8 bases map to TRBD1. V gave up 2 bases and J gave up 4 bases; unmatched junction bases: 6. CDR3 size: 15 residues. Per the germline V gene, CDR1 is MDHEN and CDR2 is SYDVKM.

In regard to this clone: Its ends do not fully match the called genes, so a read error is possible. The sample has other DNA sequences that encode this CDR3 too. The V call is TRBV5-5, the J call TRBJ1-1; the match to TRBD1 covers 8 bases. The germline CDR1 and CDR2 sequences are SGHKS and YYEKEE (reference sequence). CDR3 length equals 14 residues. The chain's CDR3 is CASSVTDRGNEAFF. CDR3 DNA sequence: TGTGCTAGCAGCGTGACCGACAGGGGCAATGAAGCTTTCTTT.

V usage is TRBV6-5 and J usage is TRBJ2-3; D is uncertain. This CDR3 region has 16 residues. The V end was cut by 2 bases, the J end by 2 bases, with 14 bases between. CDR1 is MNHEY and CDR2 is SVGAGI in the germline V gene. The DNA for the CDR3 is TGTGCCAGCAGTTACGCAGGCCCGATTTCCACAGATACGCAGTATTTT. Its protein is CASSYAGPISTDTQYF.

V usage is TRBV6-6 and J usage is TRBJ2-2; no firm D call. CDR1 and CDR2 from the germline V gene are MNHNY and SVGAGI (reference sequence). The CDR3 is 13 residues long. V was pared by 4 bases and J by 7 bases, with 10 bases between. The CDR3 DNA sequence: TGTGCCAGCAGTTGGGCCACAAGCGGGGAGCTGTTTTTT. It encodes CASSWATSGELFF.

V and J are TRBV6-1 and TRBJ1-6, with 8 bases aligning to TRBD1. After removal of 4 bases from V and 7 bases from J, the junction contained 6 bases not matched to a gene. CDR3 size: 15 residues. Germline CDR1 MNHNS, CDR2 SASEGT. Here the CDR3 DNA reads TGTGCCAGCAGTGGGACAGGGAGTTCGAATTCACCCCTCCACTTT. It codes for CASSGTGSSNSPLHF.

V usage is TRBV19 and J usage is TRBJ1-1, with unresolved D. The CDR3 is 13 amino acids. Deletions cut 5 bases from V and 3 bases from J, with 10 bases between. Germline CDR1 LNHDA, CDR2 SQIVND (reference sequence). DNA for the CDR3: TGTGCCAGTAGTGTAGGTTTATACACTGAAGCTTTCTTT. Amino acid sequence: CASSVGLYTEAFF.

This chain connects TRBV4-3 to TRBJ2-7; 10 bases line up with TRBD1. This CDR3 has 17 residues. The V segment lost 4 bases and the J segment 3 bases; nucleotides outside the gene matches: 12. In germline, CDR1 is LGHNA, CDR2 YSLEER. CDR3: CASSPSPVGQGLYEQYF. CDR3 coding DNA: TGCGCCAGCAGCCCAAGTCCCGTGGGACAGGGGCTCTACGAGCAGTACTTC.

In this sample, this clone turned up a few times. V usage is TRBV6-6 and J usage is TRBJ2-1; D is possibly TRBD2 (6 bases). CDR3 length: 15 amino acids. V gave up 5 bases and J gave up 5 bases, with 16 bases separating them. CDR1 is MNHNY, CDR2 SVGAGI, per germline (reference sequence). The chain's CDR3 is CASSGARRGHNEQFF. The CDR3 nucleotides are TGTGCCAGCAGTGGGGCCCGGAGGGGACACAATGAGCAGTTCTTC.

The chain combines TRBV28 with TRBJ2-7; D not resolved. CDR1 is MDHEN, CDR2 SYDVKM, per germline. Trimming removed 3 bases at V and 5 bases at J, with 8 bases between. CDR3 length: 12 residues. CDR3 in DNA: TGTGCCAGCAGTTTTCGGGTTGACGAGCAGTACTTC. The encoded protein is CASSFRVDEQYF.

V is TRBV29-1 and J is TRBJ1-2; no clear D. The CDR3 runs 11 residues. Germline CDR1 SQVTM, CDR2 ANQGSEA. Trimming stripped 7 bases from V and 4 bases from J, with 10 bases between. CDR3 protein: CSARFGYGYTF. CDR3 DNA: TGCAGCGCCAGGTTCGGCTATGGCTACACCTTC.

This chain uses TRBV18 with TRBJ1-2; a possible D gene is TRBD1 (6 bases). The CDR3 has 17 amino acids. Germline V gene data show CDR1 as KGHSH and CDR2 as LQKENI. Trimming pared 1 base from V and 8 bases from J, leaving 23 bases between. CDR3 nucleotide sequence: TGTGCCAGCTCACCACGGATAGGGGAAGGGGGTAAAGGCGGCTACACCTTC. Its protein product is CASSPRIGEGGKGGYTF.

This clone was seen more than once but under ten times. The chain carries TRBV9 and TRBJ2-7, with D perhaps TRBD2 (7 bases). The CDR3 covers 15 residues. Germline V lookup: CDR1 SGDLS, CDR2 YYNGEE. Trimming took 0 bases from V and 1 from J, leaving 11 bases between them. The CDR3 loop is CASSVAGGRSYEQYF. The CDR3 nucleotides are TGTGCCAGCAGCGTAGCGGGGGGCCGATCCTACGAGCAGTACTTC.

CDR3: CASSDQGLVREQYF. CDR3 bases: TGTGCCAGCAGCGATCAGGGTTTGGTTCGCGAGCAGTACTTC. The chain employs TRBV7-2 and TRBJ2-7; a weak D match, TRBD1 (5 bases). Looked up from germline, CDR1 is SGHTA and CDR2 is FQGNSA. V shed 5 bases and J shed 6 bases, with 17 bases lying between them. The CDR3 is 14 amino acids.

There are a few counts of this clone. V usage is TRBV5-4 and J usage is TRBJ2-7; maybe TRBD2 (6 bases). There are 13 residues in the CDR3. Trimming took 2 bases from V and 3 from J, leaving 9 bases between them. Germline V CDR1 and CDR2: SGHNT, YYREEE (reference sequence). CDR3 in DNA: TGTGCCAGCAGCTTAGGTAGCGGCTACGAGCAGTACTTC. This sequence encodes CASSLGSGYEQYF.

V and J are TRBV28 and TRBJ1-1; D may be TRBD1 (6 bases). The V gene's germline CDR1 is MDHEN and CDR2 SYDVKM. The V end lost 5 bases, the J end lost 1 base, and 14 bases lay between the germline ends. The CDR3 spans 15 residues. The CDR3 DNA reads as TGTGCCAGCAGTACCCCCGCGACAGGGAACACTGAAGCTTTCTTT. It codes for CASSTPATGNTEAFF.

This clone was counted between two and nine times. The chain couples TRBV25-1 to TRBJ2-7; 9 bases match TRBD1. CDR1 MGHDK and CDR2 SYGVNS come from the germline V gene. The CDR3 extends over 17 amino acids. Trimming cost V 5 bases and J 1 base; bases outside gene matches: 12. CDR3 sequence (DNA): TGTGCCAGCAGTCCCCTCGGTATAGGGACAGGGTCCTACGAGCAGTACTTC. Amino acids: CASSPLGIGTGSYEQYF.